These 20 T cell receptor beta chains originate from one sample sequenced in a study of T cells in Graves' hyperthyroidism and ophthalmopathy. TCR beta CDR3 regions were amplified from RNA transcripts. An initial round of RT-PCR targeting the TCR CDR3 relied on the HTBI primer set. One entry per CDR3 protein, called by TCRdb with MiXCR from the multiplex PCR reads. Found here are some 550,000 distinct CDR3 sequences, roughly 20% of them singletons; the top ten hold around a quarter. What was sequenced was blood. These receptors all come from a man younger than 35 with Graves' hyperthyroidism.

The chain uses TRBV6-2 or TRBV6-3 and TRBJ2-7; D gene unclear. V gave up 6 bases and J gave up 0 bases, with 15 bases separating them. CDR1 and CDR2 (germline): MNHEY, SVGEGT. This CDR3 has 15 residues. CDR3 protein: CASRYVPFSSYEQYF. CDR3 DNA: TGTGCCAGCAGATATGTGCCGTTCAGCTCCTACGAGCAGTACTTC.

This clonotype was counted ten times or more. V usage is TRBV6-1 and J usage is TRBJ2-2; 9 bases map to TRBD1. The CDR3 loop spans 14 amino acids. Unmatched junction bases numbered 7, after V lost 8 bases and J lost 6 bases. Per the germline V gene, CDR1 is MNHNS and CDR2 is SASEGT. The CDR3 loop reads CASARQGEAGELFF. Here the CDR3 DNA reads TGTGCCAGCGCTAGACAGGGGGAGGCCGGGGAGCTGTTTTTT.

This clonotype was recorded many times. The rearrangement links TRBV4-1 to TRBJ1-1; possibly TRBD1 for D (5 bases). The V end was cut by 3 bases, the J end by 7 bases, with 18 bases between. Germline V gives CDR1 MGHRA, CDR2 YSYEKL. This CDR3 has 15 residues. CDR3 in amino acids: CASSHPGTWRDEAFF. The CDR3 nucleotides are TGCGCCAGCAGCCACCCAGGGACTTGGAGAGATGAAGCTTTCTTT.

The chain uses TRBV11-2 and TRBJ1-2; 10 bases align to TRBD1. Trimming took 5 bases from V and 6 from J; bases not matched to a gene: 12. CDR3 length: 16 residues. Germline assignment: CDR1 SGHAT and CDR2 FQNNGV. CDR3 loop: CASSEYSDRGRDGYTF. The CDR3 region has the DNA TGTGCCAGCAGCGAATACTCCGACAGGGGGCGCGATGGCTACACCTTC.

This clonotype was found many times. This chain joins TRBV28 and TRBJ1-5; D gene ambiguous. Germline V gene sequence: CDR1 MDHEN, CDR2 SYDVKM. CDR3 length: 17 amino acids. V was cut by 6 bases and J by 0 bases, with 18 bases left in between. The CDR3 nucleotides read TGTGCCAGCAGCTTAGCCGACAAAATAGTTAGCAATCAGCCCCAGCATTTT. The encoded protein is CASSLADKIVSNQPQHF.

This clonotype was found many times. This CDR3 is CASTSDGGMAKNIQYF. In DNA, the CDR3 is TGTGCCAGTACGTCAGATGGTGGGATGGCCAAAAACATTCAGTACTTC. The gene calls are TRBV19 and TRBJ2-4; D unclear. The germline gives CDR1 LNHDA, CDR2 SQIVND (reference sequence). The CDR3 is made up of 16 amino acids. V was cut by 7 bases and J by 1 base, with 17 bases left in between.

The chain recombines TRBV6-5 with TRBJ1-1; D perhaps matches TRBD1 (6 bases). This CDR3 is 15 amino acids long. V dropped 5 bases and J dropped 7 bases, with 20 bases sitting between them. The germline V gene has CDR1 MNHEY and CDR2 SVGAGI. DNA for the CDR3: TGTGCCAGCAGTCACCGGGACACACGAACATATGAAGCTTTCTTT. Its translation: CASSHRDTRTYEAFF.

This clonotype was found many times. The V gene is TRBV7-6, the J gene TRBJ2-7, with 10 positions matching TRBD2. Germline lookup yields CDR1 SGHVS and CDR2 FNYEAQ. Germline trimming cut 2 bases from V and 5 bases from J; bases unmatched to any gene: 12. The CDR3 sequence is 17 residues long. CDR3 amino acids: CASSLIPSGGLRNEQYF. The CDR3 DNA is TGTGCCAGCAGCTTAATACCTAGCGGGGGTCTCCGGAACGAGCAGTACTTC.

In this sample, this clonotype turned up a few times. The chain joins TRBV10-3 to TRBJ1-1; perhaps TRBD1 as D (6 bases). Trimming left V 10 bases short and J 1 base short, with 22 bases between. Looked up from germline, CDR1 is ENHRY and CDR2 is SYGVKD. The CDR3 has 16 residues. The DNA of the CDR3 is TGTGCCACCCTTCAGTCCGGCGGGGGCCCGAACACTGAAGCTTTCTTT. This codes for CATLQSGGGPNTEAFF.

Only one count was recorded for this clonotype. The rearrangement links TRBV12-3 or TRBV12-4 to TRBJ1-2; 7 bases align to TRBD1. The CDR3 consists of 13 residues. V was clipped by 6 bases and J by 3 bases; unmatched bases: 4. The CDR3 loop reads CASRKGADYGYTF. The CDR3 coding sequence is TGTGCCAGCAGGAAGGGGGCAGACTATGGCTACACCTTC.

This clonotype was recorded many times. At one end, the junction sequence differs from germline, possibly due to a read error. V gene TRBV28 combines with J gene TRBJ1-1; D perhaps matches TRBD1 (6 bases). This CDR3 has 11 residues. The germline CDR1 and CDR2 sequences are MDHEN and SYDVKM. The CDR3 DNA reads TGTGCCAGCAGTTGGGGGCTAGGGCTTAATTTT. Translating gives CASSWGLGLNF.

This clonotype appeared a few times. The chain combines TRBV2 with TRBJ2-7; 8 positions agree with TRBD1. Trimming took 6 bases from V and 6 from J; bases not matched to a gene: 7. The CDR3 loop spans 13 amino acids. Germline CDR1 and CDR2: SNHLY and FYNNEI. The CDR3 region has the DNA TGTGCCAGCAGACAACAGGGGGGTCTCGAGCAGTACTTC. It encodes CASRQQGGLEQYF.

The rearrangement joins TRBV11-2 to TRBJ2-7; 9 bases agree with TRBD1. With 4 bases clipped from V and 1 base from J, the junction kept 5 bases outside the gene matches. CDR3 length equals 15 residues. The germline gives CDR1 SGHAT, CDR2 FQNNGV. The CDR3: CASSWGQGTSYEQYF. The DNA of the CDR3 is TGTGCCAGCAGCTGGGGACAGGGAACTTCCTACGAGCAGTACTTC. The complete variable domain, with remaining parts taken from reference TRBV11-2 and TRBJ2-7, reads EAGVAQSPRYKIIEKRQSVAFWCNPISGHATLYWYQQILGQGPKLLIQFQNNGVVDDSQLPKDRFSAERLKGVDSTLKIQPAKLEDSAVYLCASSWGQGTSYEQYFGPGTRLTVT.

This clonotype was seen repeatedly, ten times or more. V and J are TRBV11-3 and TRBJ1-1; perhaps TRBD1 as D (5 bases). Germline-derived CDR1 and CDR2 are SGHNT and YENEEA. The CDR3 is made up of 16 amino acids. V dropped 7 bases and J dropped 2 bases, with 20 bases sitting between them. The CDR3 DNA sequence: TGTGCCAGCATCCCGGACGCACAAAGGGGAAACACTGAAGCTTTCTTT. Translating gives CASIPDAQRGNTEAFF.

This clonotype was picked up a small number of times. J is TRBJ2-7 and V is TRBV6-1; perhaps TRBD1 as D (6 bases). This CDR3 spans 13 amino acids. The germline gives CDR1 MNHNS, CDR2 SASEGT. V was pared by 2 bases and J by 4 bases, with 9 bases between. CDR3 protein: CASSEKGVYEQYF. The DNA of the CDR3 is TGTGCCAGCAGTGAAAAGGGGGTGTACGAGCAGTACTTC.

This clonotype was detected many times. V gene TRBV15 combines with J gene TRBJ1-5; the D is unclear. The CDR3 runs to 14 residues. Per the germline V gene, CDR1 is LNHNV and CDR2 is YYDKDF (reference sequence). Between the trimmed V and J ends, which lost 5 bases and 7 bases, there was a span of 15 bases. The CDR3 bases are TGTGCCACCAGCGTGGACCTGATAGGGCAGCCCCAGCATTTT. It specifies CATSVDLIGQPQHF.

A word on this clonotype: A read error may account for a junction end that differs from germline. The rearrangement joins TRBV6-2 or TRBV6-3 to TRBJ2-2; tentative D call: TRBD2 (5 bases). Germline V gene data show CDR1 as MNHEY and CDR2 as SVGEGT. There are 12 residues in the CDR3. CDR3 protein: CASSYSTGELCF. CDR3 coding DNA: TGTGCCAGCAGTTACTCGACCGGGGAGCTGTGTTTT.

Ten or more counts support this clonotype. The chain uses TRBV9 and TRBJ1-1; no firm D call. The CDR3 is made up of 15 amino acids. V was pared by 0 bases and J by 5 bases, with 14 bases between. The germline CDR1 and CDR2 sequences are SGDLS and YYNGEE. The CDR3 loop is CASSVGQGMGTEAFF. As DNA, the CDR3 is TGTGCCAGCAGCGTAGGTCAAGGGATGGGGACTGAAGCTTTCTTT.

This clonotype was seen more than once but under ten times. This chain links TRBV5-1 with TRBJ1-5; D remains ambiguous. Per germline, CDR1 SGHRS and CDR2 YFSETQ. There are 15 residues in the CDR3. With 1 base removed from V and 6 bases from J, the gap between germline ends came to 14 bases. The CDR3 protein is CASSLSGSWGQPQHF. CDR3 nucleotide sequence: TGCGCCAGCAGCTTGTCGGGCTCATGGGGTCAGCCCCAGCATTTT. Drawing the rest from reference TRBV5-1 and TRBJ1-5, the complete variable domain is KAGVTQTPRYLIKTRGQQVTLSCSPISGHRSVSWYQQTPGQGLQFLFEYFSETQRNKGNFPGRFSGRQFSNSRSEMNVSTLELGDSALYLCASSLSGSWGQPQHFGDGTRLSIL.

This clonotype was observed many times. CDR3 residues: CASSEYRNTEAFF. CDR3 sequence (DNA): TGTGCCAGCAGTGAATATAGGAACACTGAAGCTTTCTTT. The gene calls are TRBV25-1 and TRBJ1-1; D is uncertain. The length of the CDR3 is 13 residues. Germline V CDR1 and CDR2: MGHDK, SYGVNS. V was clipped by 0 bases and J by 1 base, with 3 bases between them.